The sequence of this T cell receptor (beta chain) was determined in a study of shared clonotypes between healthy human individuals. For the study at large: For every donor, three CD4 naive, three CD4 memory, two CD8 naive and one CD8 memory plates were used.

Unmatched junction bases numbered 5, after V lost 1 base and J lost 15 bases. Per the germline V gene, CDR1 is SEHNR and CDR2 is FQNEAQ (reference sequence). CDR3 length: 12 residues. For this clone: The antigen is not known.

Overall study findings and caveats: Some clonotypes were shared by all four sorted-subset donors, while others were not shared. The non-shared ones had lower generation probabilities than the shared ones. Only blood was sampled; tissue repertoires likely differ.

The table came from immunoSEQ multiplex PCR; TCRdb's copy has only in-frame clones and leaves some out. The sample has 95,000 to 120,000 clones; more than 65% are singletons. Combining CD45RO+ cells with CCR7-negative CD45RA+ TemRA cells gave CD8 memory. The sequenced material came from memory CD8+ T cells sorted from blood. Subset meaning: CD45RO+ cells pooled with CCR7-negative TemRA cells. The V gene is TRBV7-9, the J gene TRBJ2-1; 8 bases map to TRBD2. The sequence was collected from a woman in her 30s in good health. The CDR3 here is CASSLEAGALFF. Written as DNA, the CDR3 is TGTGCCAGCAGCTTAGAAGCGGGAGCGCTGTTCTTC.